This T cell receptor (beta chain) was identified during a study of immune cell composition in non-small cell lung cancer. Study-level background: Lung adenocarcinoma or squamous carcinoma made up most tumours. Overall study results and limits: Clones >0.5% enriched in tumour were rarer in adenocarcinoma (roughly 35%) than squamous (about 80%).

On this clone itself: What it binds is unknown.

Profiled with immunoSEQ multiplex PCR; TCRdb holds only in-frame clones, not every one. In the table there are almost 2,500 clones, 70% to 90% of which are singletons. CDR3 length equals 16 residues. CDR1 and CDR2 (germline): MDHEN, SYDVKM. V shed 6 bases and J 3 bases; nucleotides not matched to a gene: 12. The V gene is TRBV28, the J gene TRBJ2-7, with 9 bases aligning to TRBD1. The sequence was collected from a human donor with non-small cell lung cancer. Sample: lung tumor tissue. The CDR3 DNA follows: TGTGCCAGCAGCAACGTAGAGGGACAGGGTATCTACGAGCAGTACTTC. This encodes CASSNVEGQGIYEQYF.